The clone carrying this TCR beta chain was observed a handful of times. The data were obtained in a study of human T cells and chemical hapten exposure. Time point meaning: patch test 1, 2 weeks after DPC sensitization. Treatment reported: therapeutic diphenylcyclopropenone sensitization with weekly scalp DPC. Alopecia patients between 18 and 70 years old and suitable for DPC were used as donors. Extraction of total RNA was performed on unfractionated whole blood. Germline V gene sequence: CDR1 DFQATT, CDR2 SNEGSKA (reference sequence). CDR3 length: 14 amino acids. V shed 6 bases and J shed 5 bases, with 17 bases lying between them. TCRdb passed the RACE reads through MiXCR, listing each CDR3 protein once. The sample shows 350,000 or so distinct CDR3 sequences, under 9% of them seen only once.

The sequence was collected from a young woman with alopecia areata. Some clones in this sample may be carry-over from other donors' samples. The source material was whole blood, sampled in connection with sensitization to the hapten diphenylcyclopropenone (DPC). This chain uses TRBV20-1 with TRBJ1-5, with D uncertain. The CDR3 DNA reads TGCAGTGCCTACGAAGGCGGACCGTATCAGCCCCAGCATTTT. It encodes CSAYEGGPYQPQHF.